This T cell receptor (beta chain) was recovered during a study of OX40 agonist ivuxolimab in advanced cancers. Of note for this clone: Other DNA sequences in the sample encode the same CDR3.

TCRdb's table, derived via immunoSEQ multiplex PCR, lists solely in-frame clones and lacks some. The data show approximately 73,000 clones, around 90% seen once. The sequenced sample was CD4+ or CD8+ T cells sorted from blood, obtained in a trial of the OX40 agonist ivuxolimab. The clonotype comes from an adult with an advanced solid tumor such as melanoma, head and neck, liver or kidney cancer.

The CDR3 reads CASSSGQGPYEQYF. The CDR3 coding sequence is TGCGCCAGCAGCTCGGGACAGGGACCGTACGAGCAGTACTTC. This rearrangement joins TRBV5-1 to TRBJ2-7, with 9 bases aligning to TRBD1. This CDR3 is 14 amino acids long. CDR1 SGHRS and CDR2 YFSETQ come from the germline V gene. V lost 3 bases to trimming and J lost 4 bases; unmatched junction nucleotides: 5.